This TCR beta chain derives from a study of early T cells in non-severe SARS-CoV-2 infection. Between the trimmed V and J ends, which lost 6 bases and 5 bases, there was a span of 19 bases. The CDR3 runs to 15 residues. TCRdb reprocessed the 5' RACE reads with MiXCR, giving one entry per CDR3 protein. The repertoire holds some 100,000 distinct CDR3 sequences, with approximately 14% as singletons. This clonotype showed up just a few times. The origin of this receptor is an adult who was a healthcare worker with PCR-confirmed SARS-CoV-2 infection or an uninfected control (not recorded which). The chain recombines TRBV12-3 or TRBV12-4 with TRBJ1-2; no clear D. The material sequenced was whole blood. The chain's CDR3 is CASSRPPTDWYGYTF. The CDR3 nucleotides read TGTGCCAGCAGCCGTCCACCTACGGACTGGTATGGCTACACCTTC.